The clone carrying this TCR beta chain was picked up many times. MiXCR was run by TCRdb on the 5' RACE reads, yielding one entry per CDR3 protein. The sample holds some 590,000 distinct CDR3 sequences, around a tenth seen once. This sample was included in a study of identical twins. V was clipped by 5 bases and J by 5 bases; unmatched bases: 10. The CDR3 extends over 16 amino acids. These records were also assigned to another study, of yellow fever vaccine responses in identical twins.

Sequencing was performed on PBMCs. This rearrangement joins TRBV12-3 or TRBV12-4 to TRBJ2-7; 12 nucleotides match TRBD2. This sequence originates from a woman aged 18-30 years in good health. The CDR3 sequence is CASSPLLAGGVNEQYF. DNA for the CDR3: TGTGCCAGCAGTCCCCTACTAGCGGGAGGCGTGAACGAGCAGTACTTC.